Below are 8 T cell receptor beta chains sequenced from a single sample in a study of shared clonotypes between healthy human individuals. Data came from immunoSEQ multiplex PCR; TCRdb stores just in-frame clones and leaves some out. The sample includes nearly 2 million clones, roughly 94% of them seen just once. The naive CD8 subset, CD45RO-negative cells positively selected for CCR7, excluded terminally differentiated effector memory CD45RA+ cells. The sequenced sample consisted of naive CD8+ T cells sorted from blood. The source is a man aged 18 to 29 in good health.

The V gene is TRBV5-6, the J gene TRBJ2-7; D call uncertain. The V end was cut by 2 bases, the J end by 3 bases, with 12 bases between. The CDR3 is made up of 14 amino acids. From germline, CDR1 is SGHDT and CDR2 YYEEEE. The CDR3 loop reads CASSFEEPHYEQYF. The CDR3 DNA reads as TGTGCCAGCAGCTTCGAGGAACCCCACTACGAGCAGTACTTC.

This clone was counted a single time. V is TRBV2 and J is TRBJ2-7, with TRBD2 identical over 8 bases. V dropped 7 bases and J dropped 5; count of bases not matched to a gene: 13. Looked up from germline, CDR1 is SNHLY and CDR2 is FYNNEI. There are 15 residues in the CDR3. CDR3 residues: CASNPVTGGPDEQYF. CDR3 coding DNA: TGTGCCAGCAATCCCGTAACGGGAGGGCCTGACGAGCAGTACTTC.

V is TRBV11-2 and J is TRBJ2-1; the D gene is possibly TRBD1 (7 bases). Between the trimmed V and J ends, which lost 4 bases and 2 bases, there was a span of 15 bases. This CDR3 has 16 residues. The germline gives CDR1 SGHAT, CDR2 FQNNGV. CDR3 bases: TGTGCCAGCAGCTACCTCAGGGGGGATGCCTACAATGAGCAGTTCTTC. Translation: CASSYLRGDAYNEQFF.

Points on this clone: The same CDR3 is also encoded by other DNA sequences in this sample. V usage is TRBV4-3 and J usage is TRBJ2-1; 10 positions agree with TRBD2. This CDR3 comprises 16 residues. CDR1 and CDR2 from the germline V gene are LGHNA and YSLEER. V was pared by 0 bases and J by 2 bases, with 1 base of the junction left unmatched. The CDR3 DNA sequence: TGCGCCAGCAGCCAAGAGCTAGCGGGAGCCTACAATGAGCAGTTCTTC. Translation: CASSQELAGAYNEQFF.

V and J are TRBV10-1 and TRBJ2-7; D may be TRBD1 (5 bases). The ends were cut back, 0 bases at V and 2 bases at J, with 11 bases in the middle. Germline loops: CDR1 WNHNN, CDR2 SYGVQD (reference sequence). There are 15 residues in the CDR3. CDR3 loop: CASSESNRIPYEQYF. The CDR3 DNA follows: TGCGCCAGCAGTGAGTCAAACAGGATCCCCTACGAGCAGTACTTC.

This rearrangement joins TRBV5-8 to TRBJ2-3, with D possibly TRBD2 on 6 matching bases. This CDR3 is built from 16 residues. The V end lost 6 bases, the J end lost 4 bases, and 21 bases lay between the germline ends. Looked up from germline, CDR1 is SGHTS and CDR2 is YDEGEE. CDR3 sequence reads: CASIQGGREVADTQYF. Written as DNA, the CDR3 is TGTGCCAGCATCCAGGGAGGCAGGGAAGTTGCAGATACGCAGTATTTT.

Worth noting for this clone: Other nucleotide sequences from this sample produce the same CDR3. The CDR3 sequence is CASSPDNTGELFF. The CDR3 coding sequence is TGTGCCAGCAGCCCCGACAACACCGGGGAGCTGTTTTTT. This sequence joins TRBV7-9 and TRBJ2-2; D unresolved. The V gene's germline CDR1 is SEHNR and CDR2 FQNEAQ (reference sequence). The CDR3 sequence is 13 residues long. V was shortened by 5 bases and J by 2 bases, with 6 bases between the two germline ends.

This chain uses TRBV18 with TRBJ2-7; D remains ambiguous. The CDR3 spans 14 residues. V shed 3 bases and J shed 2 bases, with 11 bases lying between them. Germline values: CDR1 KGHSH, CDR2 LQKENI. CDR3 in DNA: TGTGCCAGCTCACCCACGAGCTCCGCCTACGAGCAGTACTTC. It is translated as CASSPTSSAYEQYF.